This T cell receptor (beta chain) was recorded in a study of T cell responses to AZD1222 COVID-19 vaccine. Germline V lookup: CDR1 ENHRY, CDR2 SYGVKD. V was clipped by 0 bases and J by 2 bases, with 8 bases between them. CDR3 length equals 15 residues. Study-level results: Nearly half of spike-specific TCRs reportedly go after variant regions that carry no mutations. Spike-wide vaccine-associated CD4 TCRs dominated at 160-218 and 743-854.

A word on this clone: What it binds is not known.

The data were produced by immunoSEQ multiplex PCR, yet TCRdb's version contains in-frame clones alone and is incomplete. The data contain tens of thousands of clones, approximately 92% of them singletons. The receptor was isolated from an adult who received the AZD1222 COVID-19 vaccine. The input for sequencing was peripheral blood, taken 28 days after the second AZD1222 dose. The chain uses TRBV10-3 and TRBJ1-5, with D perhaps TRBD1 (5 bases). DNA for the CDR3: TGTGCCATCAGTGAGTCGCAACAGGGCAATCAGCCCCAGCATTTT. This translates into CAISESQQGNQPQHF.